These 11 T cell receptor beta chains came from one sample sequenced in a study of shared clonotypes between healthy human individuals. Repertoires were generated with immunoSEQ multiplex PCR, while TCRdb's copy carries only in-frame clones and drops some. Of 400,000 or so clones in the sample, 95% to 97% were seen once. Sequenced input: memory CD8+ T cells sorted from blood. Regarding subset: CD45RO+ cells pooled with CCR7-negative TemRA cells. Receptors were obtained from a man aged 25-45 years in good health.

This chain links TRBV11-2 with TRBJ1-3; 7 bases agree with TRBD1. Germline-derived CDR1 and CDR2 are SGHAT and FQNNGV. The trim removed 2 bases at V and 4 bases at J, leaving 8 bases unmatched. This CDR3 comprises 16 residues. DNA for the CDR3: TGTGCCAGCAGCTTATGGCCCTCGGGACAGGGAAACACCATATATTTT. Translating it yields CASSLWPSGQGNTIYF.

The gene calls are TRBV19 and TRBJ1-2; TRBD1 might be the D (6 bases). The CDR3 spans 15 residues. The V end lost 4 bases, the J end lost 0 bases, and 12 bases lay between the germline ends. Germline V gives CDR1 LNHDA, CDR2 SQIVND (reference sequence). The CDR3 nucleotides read TGTGCCAGTAGTACGTGGGGACACACTAACTATGGCTACACCTTC. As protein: CASSTWGHTNYGYTF.

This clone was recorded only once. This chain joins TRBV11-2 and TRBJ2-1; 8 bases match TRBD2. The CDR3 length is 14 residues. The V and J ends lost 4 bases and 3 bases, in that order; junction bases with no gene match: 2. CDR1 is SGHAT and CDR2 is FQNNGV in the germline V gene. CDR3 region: CASSYREGYNEQFF. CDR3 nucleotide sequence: TGTGCCAGCAGCTATCGGGAGGGCTACAATGAGCAGTTCTTC. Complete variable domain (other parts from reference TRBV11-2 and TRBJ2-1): EAGVAQSPRYKIIEKRQSVAFWCNPISGHATLYWYQQILGQGPKLLIQFQNNGVVDDSQLPKDRFSAERLKGVDSTLKIQPAKLEDSAVYLCASSYREGYNEQFFGPGTRLTVL.

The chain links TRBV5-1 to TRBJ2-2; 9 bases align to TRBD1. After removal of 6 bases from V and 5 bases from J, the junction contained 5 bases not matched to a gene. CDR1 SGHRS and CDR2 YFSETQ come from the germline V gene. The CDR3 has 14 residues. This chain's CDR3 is CASTWTGVTGELFF. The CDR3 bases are TGCGCCAGCACATGGACAGGGGTGACCGGGGAGCTGTTTTTT.

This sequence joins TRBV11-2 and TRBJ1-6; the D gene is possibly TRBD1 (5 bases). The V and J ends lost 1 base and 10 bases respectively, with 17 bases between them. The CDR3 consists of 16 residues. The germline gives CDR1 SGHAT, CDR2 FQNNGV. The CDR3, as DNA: TGTGCCAGCAGCTTAGGGGCAGGAGGGACCGACTCACCCCTCCACTTT. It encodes CASSLGAGGTDSPLHF.

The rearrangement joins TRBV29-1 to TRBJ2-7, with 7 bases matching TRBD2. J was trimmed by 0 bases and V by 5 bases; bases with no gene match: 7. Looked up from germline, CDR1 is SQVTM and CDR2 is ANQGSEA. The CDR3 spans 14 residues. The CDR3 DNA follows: TGCAGCGTTCAAACTAGCGCTAGCTCCTACGAGCAGTACTTC. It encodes CSVQTSASSYEQYF.

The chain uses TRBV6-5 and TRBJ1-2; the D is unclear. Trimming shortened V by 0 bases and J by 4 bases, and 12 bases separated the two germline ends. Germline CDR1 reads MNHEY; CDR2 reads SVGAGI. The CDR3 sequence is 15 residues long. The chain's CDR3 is CASSYSTGRSYGYTF. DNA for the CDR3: TGTGCCAGCAGTTACTCGACGGGGAGGTCCTATGGCTACACCTTC.

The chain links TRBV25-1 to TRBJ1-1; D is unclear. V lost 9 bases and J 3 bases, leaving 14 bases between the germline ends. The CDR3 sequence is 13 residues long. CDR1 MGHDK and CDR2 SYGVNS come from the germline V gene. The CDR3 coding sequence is TGTGCCAGTCGACCCCTGGAGGACACTGAAGCTTTCTTT. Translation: CASRPLEDTEAFF.

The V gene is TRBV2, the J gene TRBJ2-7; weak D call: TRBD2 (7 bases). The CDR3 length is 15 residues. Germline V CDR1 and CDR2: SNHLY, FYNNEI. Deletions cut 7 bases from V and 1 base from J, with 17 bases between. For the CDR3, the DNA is TGTGCCAGCAATCGCGCGGGGGCACCTTCCTACGAGCAGTACTTC. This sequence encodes CASNRAGAPSYEQYF.

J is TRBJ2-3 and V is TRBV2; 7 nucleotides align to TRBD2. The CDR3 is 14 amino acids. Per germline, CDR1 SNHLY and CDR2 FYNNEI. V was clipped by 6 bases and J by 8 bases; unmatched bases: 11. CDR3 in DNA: TGTGCCAGCAGAGGATATCGGGAGGTCCCTACGCAGTATTTT. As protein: CASRGYREVPTQYF.

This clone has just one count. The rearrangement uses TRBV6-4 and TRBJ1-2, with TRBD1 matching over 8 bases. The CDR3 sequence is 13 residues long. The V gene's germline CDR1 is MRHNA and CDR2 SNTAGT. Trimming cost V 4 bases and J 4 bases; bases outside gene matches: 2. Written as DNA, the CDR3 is TGTGCCAGCAGTGGCGACAGGGGCTATGGCTACACCTTC. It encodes CASSGDRGYGYTF.